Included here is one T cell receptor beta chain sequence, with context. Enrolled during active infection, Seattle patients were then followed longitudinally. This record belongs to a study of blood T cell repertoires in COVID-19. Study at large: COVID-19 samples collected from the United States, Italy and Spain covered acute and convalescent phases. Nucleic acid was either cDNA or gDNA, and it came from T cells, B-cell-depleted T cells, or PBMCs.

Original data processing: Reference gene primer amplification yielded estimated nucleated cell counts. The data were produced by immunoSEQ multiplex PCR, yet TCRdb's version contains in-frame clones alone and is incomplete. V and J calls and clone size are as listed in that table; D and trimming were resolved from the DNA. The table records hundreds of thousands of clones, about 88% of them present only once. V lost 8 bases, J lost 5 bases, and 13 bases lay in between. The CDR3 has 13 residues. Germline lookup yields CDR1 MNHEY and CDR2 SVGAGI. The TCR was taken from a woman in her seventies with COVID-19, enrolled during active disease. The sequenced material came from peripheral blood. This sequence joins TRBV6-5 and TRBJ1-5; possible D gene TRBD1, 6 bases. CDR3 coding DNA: TGTGCCAGCGGATCCGGGGGGCATCAGCCCCAGCATTTT. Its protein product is CASGSGGHQPQHF.